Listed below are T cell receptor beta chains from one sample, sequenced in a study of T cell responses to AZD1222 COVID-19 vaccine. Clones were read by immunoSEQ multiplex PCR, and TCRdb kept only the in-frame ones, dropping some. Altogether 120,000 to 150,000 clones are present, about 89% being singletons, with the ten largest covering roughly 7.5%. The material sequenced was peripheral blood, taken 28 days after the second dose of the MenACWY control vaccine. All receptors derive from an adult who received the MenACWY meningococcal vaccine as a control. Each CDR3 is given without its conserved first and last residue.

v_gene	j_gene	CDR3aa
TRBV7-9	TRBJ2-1	ASSLGTGVYNEQF
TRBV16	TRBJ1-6	ASSHFKDLPNSPLH
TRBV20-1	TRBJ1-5	SASDAAGTAIIPQH
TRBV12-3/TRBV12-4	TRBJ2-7	ASSLSRAGEQY
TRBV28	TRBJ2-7	ASSITSFPFN
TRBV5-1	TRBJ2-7	ASSLVMGLVAYEQY
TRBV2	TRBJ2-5	ASSEQETQY
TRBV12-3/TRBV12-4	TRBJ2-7	ASSFVSYEQY
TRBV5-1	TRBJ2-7	ASSLATSGRNEQY
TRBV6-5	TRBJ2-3	ASRLAGWVRDTQY
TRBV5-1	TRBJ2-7	ASSLVAGQHYEQY
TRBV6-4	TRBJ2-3	ASSDHRLAGGTDTQY
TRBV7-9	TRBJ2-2	ASSPPGVATGELF
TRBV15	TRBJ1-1	ATSRDTAYEAF
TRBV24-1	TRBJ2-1	ATSDSGGQNYEQF
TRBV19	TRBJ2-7	ASSSRLAGGPGEQY
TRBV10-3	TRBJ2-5	AISDVGETQY
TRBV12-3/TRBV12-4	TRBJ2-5	ASRTMEETQY
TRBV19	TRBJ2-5	ASSTNRATVGETQY
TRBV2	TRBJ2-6	ASSDLGAGANVLT
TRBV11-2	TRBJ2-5	ASSTQGPETQY
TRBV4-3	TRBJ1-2	ASSQVSTSGYT
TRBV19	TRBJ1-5	ASSGQWDQPQH
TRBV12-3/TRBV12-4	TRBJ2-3	ASSLSGDTQY
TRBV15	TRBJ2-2	ATRTSGANTGELF
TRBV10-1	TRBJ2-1	ASSLRTSGSGNEQF
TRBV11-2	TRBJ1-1	ASSIRGQGGTEAF
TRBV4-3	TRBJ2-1	ASSFTRGAGQMGYNEQF
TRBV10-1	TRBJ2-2	ASSGDRSNTGELF
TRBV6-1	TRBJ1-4	ASSETGSPFKEKLF
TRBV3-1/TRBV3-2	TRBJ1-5	ASSPVPGQGQPQH
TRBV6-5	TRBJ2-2	ASGDRVNRELF
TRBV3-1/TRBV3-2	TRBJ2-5	ASSQEGRGVETQY
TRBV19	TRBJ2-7	ASSIVASGSEQY
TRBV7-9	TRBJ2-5	ASSQYSGSNQETQY
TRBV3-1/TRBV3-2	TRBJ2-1	ASSQGFGRGGQDEQF
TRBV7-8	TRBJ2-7	ASSPRQGSAYEQY
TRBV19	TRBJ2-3	ASSLRLAGNVDTQY
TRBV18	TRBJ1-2	ASSSRVDSNYGYT
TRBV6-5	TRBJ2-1	ASSKGYEQF
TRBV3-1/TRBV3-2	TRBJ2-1	ASSLSSGVYNEQF
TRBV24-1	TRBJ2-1	ATSLSGQGQGEQF
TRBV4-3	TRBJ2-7	ASSQDLGGGRPREQY
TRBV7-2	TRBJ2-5	ASSRDNQETQY
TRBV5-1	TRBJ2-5	ASSLEMTGGAETQY
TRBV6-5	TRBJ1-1	ASSLIWGADTEAF
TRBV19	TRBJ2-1	ASSIGYGGVAWNEQF
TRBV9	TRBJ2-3	ASSAGTGLTDTQY
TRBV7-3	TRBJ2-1	ASSPRPGVAGVNEQF
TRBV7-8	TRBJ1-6	ASSLVLGNSPLH
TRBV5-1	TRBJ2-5	ASSPRGRERAETQY
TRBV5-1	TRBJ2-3	ASSRTSGSTDTQY
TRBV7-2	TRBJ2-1	ASSQTASPEF
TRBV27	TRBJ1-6	ASGRDSGGDSPLH
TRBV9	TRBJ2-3	ASSAGITDTQY
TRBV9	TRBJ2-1	ASSVENEQF
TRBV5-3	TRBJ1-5	ARSLGGDGSNQPQH
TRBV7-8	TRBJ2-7	ASSFLNRGANEQY
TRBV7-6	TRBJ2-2	ASSLGGQGAGELF
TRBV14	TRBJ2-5	ASSQDIGFGGPETQY